This T cell receptor (beta chain) derives from a study of blood T cell repertoires in COVID-19. Overall study: The United States, Italy and Spain were the sources of the acute and convalescent COVID-19 samples. The cDNA or gDNA used as material had been derived from T cells, B-cell-depleted T cells, or PBMCs.

With 3 bases removed from V and 5 bases from J, the gap between germline ends came to 15 bases. This CDR3 is built from 14 residues. The germline V gene encodes CDR1 DFQATT and CDR2 SNEGSKA (reference sequence). Under the authors' procedure: From reference gene primer amplification, estimates of nucleated cell counts were derived. Sequencing used immunoSEQ multiplex PCR; TCRdb keeps in-frame clones, though not all of them. That table gives V, J and clone size, and the DNA gave D and trimming. The sample has 150,000 or so clones, 65% to 85% seen once. Cohorts were based on clinical histories the participants reported.

The clonotype originates from an older man who had been exposed to COVID-19. The chain uses TRBV20-1 and TRBJ2-3, with a tentative D call TRBD2 (5 bases). The sequenced sample was PBMCs or T cells enriched from blood (not recorded which). CDR3 DNA: TGCAGTGCTAGTCCCCGGGATGGACGAGATACGCAGTATTTT. Its translation: CSASPRDGRDTQYF.